The 15 T cell receptor beta chains in this list originate from one sample, sequenced in a study of T-cell memory formation after mild COVID-19. TCRdb processed the 5' RACE reads anew with MiXCR; each CDR3 protein has one entry. The table has approximately 400,000 distinct CDR3 sequences, approximately 25% seen once. Sequenced material: PBMCs or a T cell subset sorted from them (not recorded which). These receptor sequences come from an adult woman who had mild COVID-19 (a few samples of this study predate the infection). Cell type and time point are not known.

This chain uses TRBV6-5 with TRBJ1-2; no clear D gene. Germline CDR1 reads MNHEY; CDR2 reads SVGAGI. V lost 8 bases, J lost 2 bases, and 6 bases lay in between. The CDR3 has 11 amino acids. CDR3 in amino acids: CASGRNYGYTF. Written as DNA, the CDR3 is TGTGCCAGCGGACGCAACTATGGCTACACCTTC.

This clonotype was picked up many times. This rearrangement joins TRBV5-1 to TRBJ2-2; TRBD2 is a possible D gene (6 bases). V lost 4 bases and J 4 bases, leaving 14 bases between the germline ends. CDR1 is SGHRS, CDR2 YFSETQ, per germline. The CDR3 is 15 amino acids. The CDR3 loop is CASSPWGVVTGELFF. CDR3 in DNA: TGCGCCAGCAGCCCCTGGGGGGTAGTCACCGGGGAGCTGTTTTTT.

This clonotype was observed once. This sequence joins TRBV11-2 and TRBJ2-7; D might be TRBD2 (6 bases). The CDR3 loop spans 17 amino acids. The germline V and J ends were trimmed by 5 bases and 3 bases, with 23 bases remaining between them. Germline CDR1 SGHAT, CDR2 FQNNGV. The CDR3 loop is CASSPVSVWGTYYEQYF. CDR3 sequence (DNA): TGTGCCAGCAGCCCCGTCAGCGTCTGGGGGACTTACTACGAGCAGTACTTC.

This clonotype turned up a few times. This rearrangement joins TRBV5-1 to TRBJ2-6; D not certain. Germline V CDR1 and CDR2: SGHRS, YFSETQ. This CDR3 has 14 residues. With 4 bases removed from V and 8 bases from J, the gap between germline ends came to 13 bases. In DNA form, the CDR3 reads TGCGCCAGCAGCCCCGGTGGCCAGACCAACGTCCTGACTTTC. It codes for CASSPGGQTNVLTF.

The CDR3 DNA reads TGTGCCTCCGGAGGGGTTAAGAACACAGATACGCAGTATTTT. It encodes CASGGVKNTDTQYF. The chain links TRBV21-1 to TRBJ2-3; the table's D call of TRBD2 was not tested on the DNA. TRBV21-1 is reported as a pseudogene. CDR3 size: 14 residues.

This clonotype came up many times. This chain connects TRBV7-2 to TRBJ2-1, with TRBD2 identical over 11 bases. The CDR3 spans 15 residues. CDR1 is SGHTA and CDR2 is FQGNSA in the germline V gene. The V segment lost 3 bases and the J segment 10 bases; nucleotides outside the gene matches: 8. CDR3 in DNA: TGTGCCAGCAGCTTGACTAGCGGGGCCTTGGGAGAGCAGTTCTTC. Its translation is CASSLTSGALGEQFF.

This clonotype was observed a few times. The rearrangement uses TRBV24-1 and TRBJ1-1; no clear D gene. This CDR3 comprises 13 residues. CDR1 is KGHDR, CDR2 SFDVKD, per germline. V gave up 12 bases and J gave up 1 base, with 14 bases separating them. DNA of the CDR3: TGTGCCGTCGCTATGGGAGGGAACACTGAAGCTTTCTTT. Translation: CAVAMGGNTEAFF.

This chain links TRBV6-5 with TRBJ2-5; D may be TRBD1 (5 bases). CDR3 size: 14 residues. CDR1 and CDR2 (germline): MNHEY, SVGAGI. V was clipped by 0 bases and J by 5 bases, with 10 bases between them. In DNA form, the CDR3 reads TGTGCCAGCAGTTACTCGACCAGGGTGGAGACCCAGTACTTC. Its translation: CASSYSTRVETQYF.

This clonotype was found many times. J is TRBJ1-2 and V is TRBV2, with D maybe TRBD1 (5 bases). Trimming pared 6 bases from V and 6 bases from J, leaving 14 bases between. CDR3 size: 13 residues. Germline-derived CDR1 and CDR2 are SNHLY and FYNNEI. CDR3 DNA sequence: TGTGCCAGCAGCCTCCTTATCAGGGATGGCTACACCTTC. It translates to CASSLLIRDGYTF.

The chain's CDR3 is CASSMGLGTYEQYF. The CDR3 bases are TGTGCCAGCAGCATGGGACTTGGAACCTACGAGCAGTACTTC. V is TRBV5-5 and J is TRBJ2-7; D is possibly TRBD2 (6 bases). Per germline, CDR1 SGHKS and CDR2 YYEKEE (reference sequence). With 4 bases removed from V and 2 bases from J, the gap between germline ends came to 13 bases. The CDR3 length is 14 residues. The entire variable domain, with the rest obtained from reference TRBV5-5 and TRBJ2-7, is as follows: DAGVTQSPTHLIKTRGQQVTLRCSPISGHKSVSWYQQVLGQGPQFIFQYYEKEERGRGNFPDRFSARQFPNYSSELNVNALLLGDSALYLCASSMGLGTYEQYFGPGTRLTVT.

The V and J genes are TRBV7-6 and TRBJ2-5, with 10 positions matching TRBD1. With 5 bases clipped from V and 5 bases from J, the junction kept 11 bases outside the gene matches. The CDR3 is 16 residues long. Looked up from germline, CDR1 is SGHVS and CDR2 is FNYEAQ. The CDR3, as DNA: TGTGCCAGCAGCCGAAGGACAGGGGGTCCGGAGGAGACCCAGTACTTC. Its protein product is CASSRRTGGPEETQYF.

This chain connects TRBV6-1 to TRBJ1-3; no clear D. In germline, CDR1 is MNHNS, CDR2 SASEGT. This CDR3 has 15 amino acids. Trimming removed 1 base from V and 0 bases from J, with 7 bases in between. For the CDR3, the DNA is TGTGCCAGCAGTGAAGGTTACTTCTCTGGAAACACCATATATTTT. This encodes CASSEGYFSGNTIYF.

This sequence joins TRBV3-1 and TRBJ1-2; 9 nucleotides align to TRBD1. With V trimmed by 6 bases and J by 8 bases, 7 bases remained unmatched. The CDR3 runs 13 residues. The germline V gene encodes CDR1 LGHDT and CDR2 YNNKEL (reference sequence). The CDR3 here is CASRGTGISGYTF. In DNA form, the CDR3 reads TGTGCCAGCAGGGGGACAGGGATTTCGGGCTACACCTTC.

This clonotype turned up a few times. The V and J genes are TRBV7-2 and TRBJ2-5, with 7 positions matching TRBD2. CDR3 length: 16 amino acids. Germline V lookup: CDR1 SGHTA, CDR2 FQGNSA. The J segment lost 3 bases and the V segment lost 1 base, leaving 8 bases of the junction unmatched. The CDR3 region has the DNA TGTGCCAGCAGCTTAGGAATGGGAGGGTGGGAAGAGACCCAGTACTTC. Translated: CASSLGMGGWEETQYF.

The J gene is TRBJ2-7, the V gene TRBV6-5, with 7 nucleotides matching TRBD1. V was clipped by 7 bases and J by 2 bases; unmatched bases: 8. Germline CDR1 reads MNHEY; CDR2 reads SVGAGI. This CDR3 is built from 14 residues. This CDR3 reads CASNDRARAYEQYF. The CDR3 DNA reads as TGTGCCAGCAATGACAGGGCAAGGGCCTACGAGCAGTACTTC.